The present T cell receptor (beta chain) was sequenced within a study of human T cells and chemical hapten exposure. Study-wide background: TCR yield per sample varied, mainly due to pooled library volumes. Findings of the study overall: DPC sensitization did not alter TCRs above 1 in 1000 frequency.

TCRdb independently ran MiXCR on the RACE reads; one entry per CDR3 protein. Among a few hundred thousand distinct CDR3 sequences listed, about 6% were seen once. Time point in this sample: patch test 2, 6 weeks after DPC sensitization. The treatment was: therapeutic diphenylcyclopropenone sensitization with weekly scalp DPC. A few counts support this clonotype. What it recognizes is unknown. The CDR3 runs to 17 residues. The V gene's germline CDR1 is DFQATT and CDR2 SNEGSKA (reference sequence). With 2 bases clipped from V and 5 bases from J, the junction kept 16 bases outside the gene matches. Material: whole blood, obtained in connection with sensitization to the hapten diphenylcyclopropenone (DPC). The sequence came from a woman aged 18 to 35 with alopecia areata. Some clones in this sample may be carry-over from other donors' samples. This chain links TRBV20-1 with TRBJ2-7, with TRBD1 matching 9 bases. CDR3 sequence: CSARQLANTGGIDEQYF. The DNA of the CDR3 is TGCAGTGCTAGACAGTTAGCGAACACAGGGGGCATCGACGAGCAGTACTTC.